This T cell receptor beta chain comes out of a study of cytomegalovirus exposure and HLA in healthy donors. Notes on the study in general: The authors enumerated over 150 TCR beta chains as linked to cytomegalovirus.

This CDR3 region has 18 residues. CDR1 and CDR2 (germline): MNHNS, SASEGT. The ends lost 2 bases at V and 3 bases at J; junction bases unmatched: 12. TCRdb's copy holds only in-frame clones and misses some; the assay was immunoSEQ multiplex PCR. The sample shows about 130,000 clones, approximately 82% of them seen only once. With respect to this clone: The antigen is undetermined.

Sequencing was performed on PBMCs. This TCR was sampled from a man aged 30 to 39 in good health and CMV-seropositive. The V call is TRBV6-1, the J call TRBJ2-3, with 9 bases lining up with TRBD2. In nucleotides, the CDR3 is TGTGCCAGCAGTGAAAGTAGTGCGGGAGGGTTCTCGACAGATACGCAGTATTTT. Protein: CASSESSAGGFSTDTQYF.